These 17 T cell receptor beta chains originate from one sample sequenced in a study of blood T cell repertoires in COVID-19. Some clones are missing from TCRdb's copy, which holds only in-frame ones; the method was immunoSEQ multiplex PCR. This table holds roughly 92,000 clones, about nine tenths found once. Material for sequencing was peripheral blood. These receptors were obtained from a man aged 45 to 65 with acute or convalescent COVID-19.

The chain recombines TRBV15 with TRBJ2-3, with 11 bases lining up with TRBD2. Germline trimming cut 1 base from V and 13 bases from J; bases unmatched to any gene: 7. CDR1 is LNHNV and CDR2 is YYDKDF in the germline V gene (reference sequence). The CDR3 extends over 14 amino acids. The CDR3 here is CATSRGMLAGGEYF. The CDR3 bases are TGTGCCACCAGCAGAGGGATGCTAGCGGGGGGAGAGTATTTT.

This CDR3 reads CASSPGQAGNTIYF. CDR3 in DNA: TGTGCCAGCAGCCCGGGACAAGCTGGAAACACCATATATTTT. The rearrangement uses TRBV11-2 and TRBJ1-3; perhaps TRBD1 as D (6 bases). CDR3 size: 14 residues. The germline V gene encodes CDR1 SGHAT and CDR2 FQNNGV. The germline V and J ends were trimmed by 5 bases and 2 bases, with 10 bases remaining between them.

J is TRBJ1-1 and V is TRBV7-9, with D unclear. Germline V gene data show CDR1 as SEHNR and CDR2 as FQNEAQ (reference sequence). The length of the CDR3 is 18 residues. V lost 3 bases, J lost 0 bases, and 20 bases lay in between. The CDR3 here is CASSFPQRLGGMNTEAFF. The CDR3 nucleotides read TGTGCCAGCAGCTTCCCACAGCGATTAGGAGGCATGAACACTGAAGCTTTCTTT. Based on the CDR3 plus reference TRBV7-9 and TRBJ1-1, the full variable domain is DTGVSQNPRHKITKRGQNVTFRCDPISEHNRLYWYRQTLGQGPEFLTYFQNEAQLEKSRLLSDRFSAERPKGSFSTLEIQRTEQGDSAMYLCASSFPQRLGGMNTEAFFGQGTRLTVV.

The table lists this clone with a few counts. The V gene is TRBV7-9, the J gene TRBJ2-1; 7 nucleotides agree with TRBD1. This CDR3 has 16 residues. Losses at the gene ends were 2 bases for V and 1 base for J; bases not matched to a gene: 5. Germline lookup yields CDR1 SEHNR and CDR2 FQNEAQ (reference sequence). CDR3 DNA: TGTGCCAGCAGCTTACTTTCGACAGGGTCCTACAATGAGCAGTTCTTC. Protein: CASSLLSTGSYNEQFF.

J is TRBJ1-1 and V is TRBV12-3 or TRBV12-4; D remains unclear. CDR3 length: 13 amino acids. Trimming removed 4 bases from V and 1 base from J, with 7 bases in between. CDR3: CASSYRGNTEAFF. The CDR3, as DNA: TGTGCCAGCAGTTACCGGGGGAACACTGAAGCTTTCTTT.

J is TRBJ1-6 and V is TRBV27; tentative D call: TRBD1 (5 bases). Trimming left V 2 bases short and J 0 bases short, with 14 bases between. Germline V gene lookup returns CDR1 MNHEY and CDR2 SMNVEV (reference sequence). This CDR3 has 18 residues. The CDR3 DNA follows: TGTGCCAGCAGTTTACGTGGTCCAGACAGCTCCTATAATTCACCCCTCCACTTT. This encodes CASSLRGPDSSYNSPLHF.

This CDR3 reads CASSIVTRSTGELFF. The CDR3 DNA reads as TGTGCCAGTAGTATAGTCACCAGATCCACCGGGGAGCTGTTTTTT. J is TRBJ2-2 and V is TRBV19, with D uncertain. This CDR3 spans 15 amino acids. The V end lost 1 base, the J end lost 4 bases, and 10 bases lay between the germline ends. Germline lookup yields CDR1 LNHDA and CDR2 SQIVND (reference sequence).

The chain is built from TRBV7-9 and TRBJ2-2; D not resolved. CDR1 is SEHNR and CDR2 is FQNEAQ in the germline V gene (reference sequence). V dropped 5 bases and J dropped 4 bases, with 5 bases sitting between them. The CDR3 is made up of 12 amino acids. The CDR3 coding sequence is TGTGCCAGCAGCCCCTCCACCGGGGAGCTGTTTTTT. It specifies CASSPSTGELFF. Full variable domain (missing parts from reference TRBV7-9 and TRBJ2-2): DTGVSQNPRHKITKRGQNVTFRCDPISEHNRLYWYRQTLGQGPEFLTYFQNEAQLEKSRLLSDRFSAERPKGSFSTLEIQRTEQGDSAMYLCASSPSTGELFFGEGSRLTVL.

CDR3 DNA sequence: TGTGCCAGCAGTGACCGGGGGAACACTGAAGCTTTCTTT. It translates to CASSDRGNTEAFF. The chain employs TRBV6-4 and TRBJ1-1; no reliable D call. The germline V gene has CDR1 MRHNA and CDR2 SNTAGT. The CDR3 runs 13 residues. V lost 2 bases, J lost 1 base, and 5 bases lay in between.

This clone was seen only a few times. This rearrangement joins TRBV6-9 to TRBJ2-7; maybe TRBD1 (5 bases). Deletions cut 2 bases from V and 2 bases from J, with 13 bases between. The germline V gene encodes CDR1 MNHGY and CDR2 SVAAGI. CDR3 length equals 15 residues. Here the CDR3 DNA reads TGTGCCAGCAGTTATATAGAGACAGCGACCTACGAGCAGTACTTC. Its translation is CASSYIETATYEQYF.

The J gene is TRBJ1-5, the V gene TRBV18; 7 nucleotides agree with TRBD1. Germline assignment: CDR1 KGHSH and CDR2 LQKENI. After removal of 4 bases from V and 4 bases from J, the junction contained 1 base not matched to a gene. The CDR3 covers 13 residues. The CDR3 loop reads CASSRTGNQPQHF. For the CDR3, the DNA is TGTGCCAGCTCACGGACAGGAAATCAGCCCCAGCATTTT.

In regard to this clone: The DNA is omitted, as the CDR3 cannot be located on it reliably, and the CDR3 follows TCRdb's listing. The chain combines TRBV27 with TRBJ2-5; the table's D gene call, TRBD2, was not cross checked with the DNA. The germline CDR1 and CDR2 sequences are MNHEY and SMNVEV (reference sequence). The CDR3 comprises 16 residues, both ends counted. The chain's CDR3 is CASSSSGLAGVGTQYF.

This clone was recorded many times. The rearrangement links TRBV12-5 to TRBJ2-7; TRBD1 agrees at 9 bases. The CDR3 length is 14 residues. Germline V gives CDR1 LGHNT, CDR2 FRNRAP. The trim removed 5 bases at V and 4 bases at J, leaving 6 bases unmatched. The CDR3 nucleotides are TGTGCTAGTGGTCGGGACAGGGCGGTTTACGAGCAGTACTTC. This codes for CASGRDRAVYEQYF.

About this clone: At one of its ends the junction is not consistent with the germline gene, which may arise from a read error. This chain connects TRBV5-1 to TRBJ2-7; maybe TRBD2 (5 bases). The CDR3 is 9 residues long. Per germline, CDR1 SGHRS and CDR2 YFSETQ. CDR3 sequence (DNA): TGCGCCAGCAGGACGGAGGAGGACTTC. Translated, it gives CASRTEEDF.

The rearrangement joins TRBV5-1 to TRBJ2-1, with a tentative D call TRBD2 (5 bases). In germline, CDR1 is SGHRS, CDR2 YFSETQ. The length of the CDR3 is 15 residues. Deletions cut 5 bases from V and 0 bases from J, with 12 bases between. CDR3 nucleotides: TGCGCCAGCAGATCTGGCGGAGGCTCCTACAATGAGCAGTTCTTC. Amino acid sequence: CASRSGGGSYNEQFF.

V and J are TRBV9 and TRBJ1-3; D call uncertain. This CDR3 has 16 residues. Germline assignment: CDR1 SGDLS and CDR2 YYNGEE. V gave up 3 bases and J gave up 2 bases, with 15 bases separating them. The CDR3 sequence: CASSADFTVTGNTIYF. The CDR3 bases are TGTGCCAGCAGCGCAGATTTTACAGTTACTGGAAACACCATATATTTT.

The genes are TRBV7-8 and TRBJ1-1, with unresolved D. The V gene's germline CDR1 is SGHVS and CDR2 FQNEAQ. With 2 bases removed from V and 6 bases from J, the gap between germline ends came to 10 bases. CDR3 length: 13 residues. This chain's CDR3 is CASSLTGWSEAFF. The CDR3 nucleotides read TGTGCCAGCAGCTTAACGGGATGGTCTGAAGCTTTCTTT.